Presented here are 11 T cell receptor beta chains from one specimen sequenced in a study of early T cells in non-severe SARS-CoV-2 infection. TCRdb passed the 5' RACE reads through MiXCR, listing each CDR3 protein once. The top ten hold roughly 5% of the sample, which has over 20,000 distinct CDR3 sequences, about 4.3% seen once. The sequencing input was whole blood. The receptors here all came from an adult who was a healthcare worker with PCR-confirmed SARS-CoV-2 infection or an uninfected control (not recorded which).

The V call is TRBV20-1, the J call TRBJ2-3, with a tentative D call TRBD2 (5 bases). This CDR3 region has 13 residues. Germline loops: CDR1 DFQATT, CDR2 SNEGSKA (reference sequence). Deletions cut 4 bases from V and 6 bases from J, with 14 bases between. The CDR3 is CSAMRVLLDTQYF. In nucleotides, the CDR3 is TGCAGTGCTATGCGGGTCCTCCTGGATACGCAGTATTTT.

This clonotype came up many times. V is TRBV5-5 and J is TRBJ2-7; D is ambiguous. The V and J ends lost 0 bases and 0 bases respectively, with 7 bases between them. CDR1 and CDR2 from the germline V gene are SGHKS and YYEKEE (reference sequence). CDR3 length equals 14 residues. This chain's CDR3 is CASSLDPPSYEQYF. CDR3 coding DNA: TGTGCCAGCAGCTTGGACCCTCCCTCCTACGAGCAGTACTTC. The full variable domain, in which reference TRBV5-5 and TRBJ2-7 provide the parts outside the CDR3, is DAGVTQSPTHLIKTRGQQVTLRCSPISGHKSVSWYQQVLGQGPQFIFQYYEKEERGRGNFPDRFSARQFPNYSSELNVNALLLGDSALYLCASSLDPPSYEQYFGPGTRLTVT.

The chain couples TRBV6-6 to TRBJ1-4, with D maybe TRBD1 (6 bases). The V gene lost 7 bases and the J gene lost 7 bases, with 22 bases spanning the gap. The CDR3 has 16 amino acids. Germline V lookup: CDR1 MNHNY, CDR2 SVGAGI (reference sequence). CDR3 DNA: TGTGCCAGCACCGCCCCCTACAGGGAGTACGGTGAAAAACTGTTTTTT. Protein product: CASTAPYREYGEKLFF.

This clonotype was seen many times. The rearrangement uses TRBV29-1 and TRBJ2-1; 10 bases line up with TRBD2. Germline CDR1 SQVTM, CDR2 ANQGSEA. J gave up 7 bases and V 8 bases, and 11 bases lay outside the gene matches. CDR3 length: 14 residues. CDR3 loop: CSLSLAGEENEQFF. In DNA, the CDR3 is TGCAGCCTTAGTCTAGCGGGAGAAGAAAATGAGCAGTTCTTC.

The sample holds many counts of this clonotype. J is TRBJ2-3 and V is TRBV28; 7 nucleotides match TRBD2. The CDR3 contains 12 residues. Looked up from germline, CDR1 is MDHEN and CDR2 is SYDVKM. V dropped 2 bases and J dropped 8; count of bases not matched to a gene: 1. CDR3 residues: CASSLRGVTQYF. For the CDR3, the DNA is TGTGCCAGCAGTTTACGGGGGGTTACGCAGTATTTT.

This clonotype was observed many times. The genes are TRBV7-6 and TRBJ1-1; D may be TRBD1 (5 bases). V was cut by 3 bases and J by 3 bases, with 11 bases left in between. The V gene's germline CDR1 is SGHVS and CDR2 FNYEAQ. This CDR3 has 14 amino acids. The CDR3 protein is CASSFGGRDTEAFF. Written as DNA, the CDR3 is TGTGCCAGCAGCTTCGGGGGTAGGGACACTGAAGCTTTCTTT.

The sample holds many counts of this clonotype. The chain recombines TRBV3-1 with TRBJ2-3; D uncertain. The ends were cut back, 0 bases at V and 2 bases at J, with 9 bases in the middle. This CDR3 region has 15 residues. Germline V lookup: CDR1 LGHDT, CDR2 YNNKEL (reference sequence). The CDR3 protein is CASSQDASFTDTQYF. The CDR3, as DNA: TGTGCCAGCAGCCAAGATGCTTCGTTCACAGATACGCAGTATTTT.

This clonotype was counted many times. This chain connects TRBV20-1 to TRBJ2-7; 9 bases are shared with TRBD1. Germline V lookup: CDR1 DFQATT, CDR2 SNEGSKA (reference sequence). There are 13 residues in the CDR3. After removal of 6 bases from V and 2 bases from J, the junction contained 5 bases not matched to a gene. The CDR3 here is CSARDRAAYEQYF. DNA of the CDR3: TGCAGTGCCAGGGACAGGGCTGCCTACGAGCAGTACTTC.

The sample holds a few counts of this clonotype. The chain links TRBV18 to TRBJ1-1; D gene uncertain. Between the trimmed V and J ends, which lost 0 bases and 6 bases, there was a span of 14 bases. CDR3 length: 15 residues. CDR1 and CDR2 from the germline V gene are KGHSH and LQKENI. Here the CDR3 reads CASSPPDPGGSEAFF. CDR3 bases: TGTGCCAGCTCACCACCGGATCCAGGTGGGTCTGAAGCTTTCTTT.

This clonotype was seen repeatedly, ten times or more. The rearrangement links TRBV6-5 to TRBJ2-7, with unresolved D. V lost 2 bases, J lost 1 base, and 9 bases lay in between. Germline V gene data show CDR1 as MNHEY and CDR2 as SVGAGI. The length of the CDR3 is 14 residues. CDR3 sequence (DNA): TGTGCCAGCAGTTACAGGGCGGATTCCTACGAGCAGTACTTC. It encodes CASSYRADSYEQYF.

Many counts were recorded for this clonotype. The chain has TRBV24-1 and TRBJ1-5, with D hard to call. Trimming cost V 0 bases and J 1 base, with 6 bases left between them. Germline CDR1 and CDR2: KGHDR and SFDVKD. This CDR3 has 15 residues. CDR3 sequence: CATSDLGESNQPQHF. The CDR3 DNA reads as TGTGCCACCAGTGATTTGGGGGAAAGCAATCAGCCCCAGCATTTT.